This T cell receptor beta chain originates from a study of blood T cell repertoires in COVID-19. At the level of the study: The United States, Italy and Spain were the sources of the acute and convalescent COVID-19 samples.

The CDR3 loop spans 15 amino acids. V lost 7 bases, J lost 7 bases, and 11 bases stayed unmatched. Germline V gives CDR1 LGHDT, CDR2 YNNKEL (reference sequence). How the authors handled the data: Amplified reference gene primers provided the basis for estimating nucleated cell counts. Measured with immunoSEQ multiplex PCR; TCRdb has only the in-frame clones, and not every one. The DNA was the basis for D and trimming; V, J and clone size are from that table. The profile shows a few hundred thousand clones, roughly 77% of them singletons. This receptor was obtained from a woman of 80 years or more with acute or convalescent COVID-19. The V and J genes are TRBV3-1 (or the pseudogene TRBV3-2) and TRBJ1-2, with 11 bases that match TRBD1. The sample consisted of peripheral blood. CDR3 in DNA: TGTGCCAGCAACCCCCGGACAGGGGGCGCGGGTGGCTACACCTTC. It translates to CASNPRTGGAGGYTF.